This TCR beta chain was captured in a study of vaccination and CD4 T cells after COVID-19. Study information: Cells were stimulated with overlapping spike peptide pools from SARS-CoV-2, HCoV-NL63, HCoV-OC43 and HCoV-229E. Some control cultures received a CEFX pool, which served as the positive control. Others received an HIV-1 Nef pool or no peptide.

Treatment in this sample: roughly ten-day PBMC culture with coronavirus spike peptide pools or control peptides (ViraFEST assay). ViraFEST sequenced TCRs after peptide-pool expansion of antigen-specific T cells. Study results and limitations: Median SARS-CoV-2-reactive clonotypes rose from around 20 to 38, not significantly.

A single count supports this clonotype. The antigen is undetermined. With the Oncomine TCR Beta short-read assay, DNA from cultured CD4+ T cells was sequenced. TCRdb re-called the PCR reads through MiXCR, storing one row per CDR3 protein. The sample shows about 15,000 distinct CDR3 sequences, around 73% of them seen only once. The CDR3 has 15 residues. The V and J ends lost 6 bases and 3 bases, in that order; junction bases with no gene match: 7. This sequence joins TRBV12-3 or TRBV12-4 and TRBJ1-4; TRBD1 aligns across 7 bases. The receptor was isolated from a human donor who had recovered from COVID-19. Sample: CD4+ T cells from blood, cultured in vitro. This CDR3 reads CASSNRGASNEKLFF. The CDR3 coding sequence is TGTGCCAGCAGCAACAGGGGCGCCTCTAATGAAAAACTGTTTTTT.